This TCR beta chain originates from a study of CD8+ T cells in alopecia areata. Across the whole study: Patients received oral tofacitinib, 5 to 10 mg twice daily, for moderate-to-severe alopecia areata.

cDNA prepared by RNA extraction and subsequent reverse transcription served as the template for sequencing. Sequenced by immunoSEQ multiplex PCR; TCRdb stores in-frame clones only, minus some. The table includes about 100,000 clones, 55% to 75% detected once. V lost 1 base, J lost 6 bases, and 4 bases lay in between. The germline V gene encodes CDR1 SGDLS and CDR2 YYNGEE. There are 12 residues in the CDR3. This clone has more than one count but fewer than ten. Treatment denoted: oral pan-JAK inhibitor, 5-10 mg twice daily. Lesional scalp punch biopsies and peripheral blood came from alopecia areata patients.

This specimen was CD8+ T cells sorted from blood, taken at approximately week 56, from a patient treated with tofacitinib. The chain carries TRBV9 and TRBJ2-2; the D is unclear. This TCR was recovered from a human donor with alopecia areata. The CDR3 is CASSVNAGELFF. CDR3 coding DNA: TGTGCCAGCAGCGTAAATGCCGGGGAGCTGTTTTTT.